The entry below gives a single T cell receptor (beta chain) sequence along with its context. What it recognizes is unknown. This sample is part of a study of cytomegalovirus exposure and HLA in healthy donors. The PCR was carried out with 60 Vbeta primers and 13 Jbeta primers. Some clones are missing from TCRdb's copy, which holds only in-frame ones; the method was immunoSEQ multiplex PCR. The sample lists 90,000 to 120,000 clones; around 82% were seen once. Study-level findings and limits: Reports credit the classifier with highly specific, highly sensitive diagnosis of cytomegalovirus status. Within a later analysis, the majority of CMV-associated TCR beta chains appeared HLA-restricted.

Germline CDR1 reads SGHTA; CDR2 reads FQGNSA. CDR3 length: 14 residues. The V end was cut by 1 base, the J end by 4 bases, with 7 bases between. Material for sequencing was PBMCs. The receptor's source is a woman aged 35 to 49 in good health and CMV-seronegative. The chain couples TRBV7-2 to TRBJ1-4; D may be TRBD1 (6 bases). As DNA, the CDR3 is TGTGCCAGCAGCTTAGGGACAGTTAATGAAAAACTGTTTTTT. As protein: CASSLGTVNEKLFF.